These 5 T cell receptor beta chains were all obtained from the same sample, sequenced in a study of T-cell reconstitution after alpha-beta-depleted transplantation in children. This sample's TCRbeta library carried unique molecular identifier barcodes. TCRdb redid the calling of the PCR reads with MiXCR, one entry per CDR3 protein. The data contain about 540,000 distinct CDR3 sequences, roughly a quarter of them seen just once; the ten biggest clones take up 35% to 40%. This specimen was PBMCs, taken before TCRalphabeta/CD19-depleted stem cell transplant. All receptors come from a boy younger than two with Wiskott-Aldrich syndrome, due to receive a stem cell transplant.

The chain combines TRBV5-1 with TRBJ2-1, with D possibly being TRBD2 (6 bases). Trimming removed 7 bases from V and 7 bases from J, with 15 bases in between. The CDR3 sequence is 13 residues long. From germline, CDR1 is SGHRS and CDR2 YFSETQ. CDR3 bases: TGCGCCAGCCAAACAGGACGGGGGAATGAGCAGTTCTTC. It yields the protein CASQTGRGNEQFF.

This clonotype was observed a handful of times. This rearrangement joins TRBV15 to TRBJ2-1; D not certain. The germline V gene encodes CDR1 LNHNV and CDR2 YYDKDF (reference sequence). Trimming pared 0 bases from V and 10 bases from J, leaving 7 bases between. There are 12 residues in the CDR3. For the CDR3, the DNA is TGTGCCACCAGCAGAGATGGCCGGGAGCAGTTCTTC. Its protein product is CATSRDGREQFF.

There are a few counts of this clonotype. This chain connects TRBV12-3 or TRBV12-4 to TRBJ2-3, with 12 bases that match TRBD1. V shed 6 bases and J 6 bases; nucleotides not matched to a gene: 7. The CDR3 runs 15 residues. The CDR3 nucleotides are TGTGCCAGCAGACGAGGGACAGGGGGCCTGGATACGCAGTATTTT. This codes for CASRRGTGGLDTQYF.

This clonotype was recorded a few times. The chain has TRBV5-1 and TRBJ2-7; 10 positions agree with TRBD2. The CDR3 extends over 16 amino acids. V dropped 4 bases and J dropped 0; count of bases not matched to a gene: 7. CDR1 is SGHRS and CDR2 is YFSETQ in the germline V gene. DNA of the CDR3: TGCGCCAGCAGCAAAACCGGGACTAGCGCCTCCTACGAGCAGTACTTC. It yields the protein CASSKTGTSASYEQYF. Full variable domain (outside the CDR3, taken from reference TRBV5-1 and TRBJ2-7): KAGVTQTPRYLIKTRGQQVTLSCSPISGHRSVSWYQQTPGQGLQFLFEYFSETQRNKGNFPGRFSGRQFSNSRSEMNVSTLELGDSALYLCASSKTGTSASYEQYFGPGTRLTVT.

The CDR3 DNA is TGTGCCACCAGTGATGGGGCTAATTACAATGAGCAGTTCTTC. Encoded protein: CATSDGANYNEQFF. The genes are TRBV24-1 and TRBJ2-1, with a tentative D call TRBD1 (5 bases). Looked up from germline, CDR1 is KGHDR and CDR2 is SFDVKD. The length of the CDR3 is 14 residues. V lost 3 bases to trimming and J lost 4 bases, with 9 bases between them.